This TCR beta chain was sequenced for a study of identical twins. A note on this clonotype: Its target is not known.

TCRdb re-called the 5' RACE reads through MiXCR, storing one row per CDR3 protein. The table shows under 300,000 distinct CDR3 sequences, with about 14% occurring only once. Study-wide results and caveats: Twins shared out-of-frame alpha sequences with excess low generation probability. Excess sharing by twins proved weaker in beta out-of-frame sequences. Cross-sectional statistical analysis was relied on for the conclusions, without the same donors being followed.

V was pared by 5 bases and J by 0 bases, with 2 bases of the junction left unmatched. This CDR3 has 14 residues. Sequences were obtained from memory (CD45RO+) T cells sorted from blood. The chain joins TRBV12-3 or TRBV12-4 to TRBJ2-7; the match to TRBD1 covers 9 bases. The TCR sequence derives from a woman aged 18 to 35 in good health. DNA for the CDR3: TGTGCCAGCAGTAAGGGACAGGGCTCCTACGAGCAGTACTTC. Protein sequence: CASSKGQGSYEQYF.